Each of the 27 T cell receptor beta chains below was sequenced from the same sample in a study of T cells in Graves' hyperthyroidism and ophthalmopathy. What was amplified from RNA transcripts were TCR beta CDR3 regions. With the HTBI primer set, the TCR CDR3 went through a first round of RT-PCR. TCRdb fed the multiplex PCR reads into MiXCR, producing one record per CDR3 protein. The sample includes roughly 650,000 distinct CDR3 sequences, approximately 15% of them seen just once. The sample consisted of blood. Receptor source: a woman between 35 and 50 years old with Graves' ophthalmopathy.

This clonotype has a handful of counts. The CDR3, as DNA: TGTGCCAGCGTACCACTAGCGGGGGGGCACTCCTACAATGAGCAGTTCTTC. Encoded protein: CASVPLAGGHSYNEQFF. The rearrangement joins TRBV6-1 to TRBJ2-1; 13 bases are shared with TRBD2. Trimming removed 8 bases from V and 0 bases from J; junction bases left unmatched: 7. The germline V gene has CDR1 MNHNS and CDR2 SASEGT. There are 17 residues in the CDR3.

This clonotype was observed at least ten times. For the CDR3, the DNA is TGTGCCAGCAGCCATCTCTGGGACACAGATACGCAGTATTTT. This translates into CASSHLWDTDTQYF. This chain connects TRBV3-1 to TRBJ2-3; D uncertain. CDR1 and CDR2 from the germline V gene are LGHDT and YNNKEL (reference sequence). The CDR3 is 14 amino acids. The V end lost 3 bases, the J end lost 2 bases, and 9 bases lay between the germline ends.

This chain joins TRBV5-8 and TRBJ1-6; 7 nucleotides align to TRBD1. Germline CDR1 reads SGHTS; CDR2 reads YDEGEE. The CDR3 runs to 17 residues. After removal of 4 bases from V and 7 bases from J, the junction contained 14 bases not matched to a gene. CDR3 sequence: CASSRDSYLRENSPLHF. The DNA for the CDR3 is TGTGCCAGCAGCCGGGACAGCTATCTTCGAGAAAATTCACCCCTCCACTTT.

This clonotype was counted a few times. The rearrangement joins TRBV19 to TRBJ2-1; no clear D. The ends were cut back, 0 bases at V and 0 bases at J, with 9 bases in the middle. The germline V gene has CDR1 LNHDA and CDR2 SQIVND (reference sequence). This CDR3 region has 16 residues. CDR3 residues: CASSIDGDPSYNEQFF. The CDR3 DNA follows: TGTGCCAGTAGTATAGATGGGGATCCCTCCTACAATGAGCAGTTCTTC.

This clonotype was detected a few times. Mismatch with germline at one junction end may stem from a read error. This chain connects TRBV6-1 to TRBJ2-4, with 7 bases that match TRBD2. The CDR3 has 15 residues. Germline assignment: CDR1 MNHNS and CDR2 SASEGT. The CDR3 bases are TGTGCCAGCCTCCCGGGGGGTGAGGCCAAAACCATTCAGTACTTC. It translates to CASLPGGEAKTIQYF.

Many counts were recorded for this clonotype. J is TRBJ2-1 and V is TRBV12-5; D unresolved. Trimming removed 1 base from V and 6 bases from J, with 10 bases in between. Germline CDR1 LGHNT, CDR2 FRNRAP. This CDR3 is 14 amino acids long. CDR3 loop: CASGLDASRNEQFF. The CDR3 coding sequence is TGTGCTAGTGGTTTGGACGCCTCACGCAATGAGCAGTTCTTC.

Ten or more counts support this clonotype. The chain employs TRBV29-1 and TRBJ1-1; D call uncertain. Germline V gene sequence: CDR1 SQVTM, CDR2 ANQGSEA. CDR3 size: 12 residues. V was pared by 6 bases and J by 0 bases, with 8 bases between. The CDR3: CSVDGLNTEAFF. The CDR3 nucleotides are TGCAGCGTGGACGGATTGAACACTGAAGCTTTCTTT.

Many counts were recorded for this clonotype. This CDR3 is CASSDRGQLTGELFF. The CDR3 DNA reads TGCGCCAGCAGTGACAGGGGGCAATTGACCGGGGAGCTGTTTTTT. The V and J genes are TRBV5-1 and TRBJ2-2, with TRBD1 matching 10 bases. Germline V gene data show CDR1 as SGHRS and CDR2 as YFSETQ. The CDR3 has 15 amino acids. V lost 5 bases and J lost 5; bases outside the gene matches: 6.

This clonotype was observed many times. The V gene is TRBV5-1, the J gene TRBJ1-1; perhaps TRBD1 as D (6 bases). Germline loops: CDR1 SGHRS, CDR2 YFSETQ. The V end lost 2 bases, the J end lost 1 base, and 9 bases lay between the germline ends. This CDR3 has 14 amino acids. The CDR3 loop is CASSFNRENTEAFF. As DNA, the CDR3 is TGCGCCAGCAGCTTTAACAGGGAGAACACTGAAGCTTTCTTT.

This clonotype was counted at least ten times. The chain has TRBV6-1 and TRBJ1-1, with D unresolved. V was shortened by 5 bases and J by 1 base, with 8 bases between the two germline ends. In germline, CDR1 is MNHNS, CDR2 SASEGT. The CDR3 is 13 amino acids. The CDR3 DNA is TGTGCCAGCAGTATGAGGGCGAACACTGAAGCTTTCTTT. This encodes CASSMRANTEAFF.

This clonotype was seen a handful of times. The CDR3 nucleotides read TGTGCCAGCAGCTTACTGGGGCGGGAATCCCCCTATGGCTACACCTTC. The encoded protein is CASSLLGRESPYGYTF. This rearrangement joins TRBV7-3 to TRBJ1-2; tentative D call: TRBD1 (5 bases). The CDR3 runs 16 residues. Deletions cut 2 bases from V and 4 bases from J, with 17 bases between. The V gene's germline CDR1 is SGHTA and CDR2 FQGTGA.

This clonotype was counted ten times or more. Written as DNA, the CDR3 is TGCGCCAGCAGCGTAGCAGGGGCCTGGAACACTGAAGCTTTCTTT. Translated: CASSVAGAWNTEAFF. The chain links TRBV5-1 to TRBJ1-1; D is perhaps TRBD1 (6 bases). The length of the CDR3 is 15 residues. Germline assignment: CDR1 SGHRS and CDR2 YFSETQ. Trimming took 4 bases from V and 1 from J, leaving 14 bases between them.

The V call is TRBV3-1, the J call TRBJ1-3, with D perhaps matching TRBD1 (5 bases). This CDR3 contains 18 residues. With 2 bases removed from V and 4 bases from J, the gap between germline ends came to 21 bases. From germline, CDR1 is LGHDT and CDR2 YNNKEL (reference sequence). CDR3 nucleotides: TGTGCCAGCAGCCAAAGACCGCCTCAGGGCCTGGGAGGAAACACCATATATTTT. Its protein is CASSQRPPQGLGGNTIYF.

This clonotype was seen at least ten times. This chain links TRBV6-2 or TRBV6-3 with TRBJ2-1; 7 positions agree with TRBD1. CDR3 length equals 15 residues. CDR1 and CDR2 (germline): MNHEY, SVGEGT. V lost 2 bases to trimming and J lost 5 bases; unmatched junction nucleotides: 6. CDR3 DNA sequence: TGTGCCAGCAGTTACACTGGACAGGCGGACAATGAGCAGTTCTTC. Its translation is CASSYTGQADNEQFF.

Details on this clonotype: A much larger clone sits a single nucleotide away, making a read error possible. The chain links TRBV7-2 to TRBJ1-2, with D possibly TRBD1 on 6 matching bases. The CDR3 is made up of 15 amino acids. From germline, CDR1 is SGHTA and CDR2 FQGNSA. The CDR3 DNA sequence: TGTGCCAGCAGCTCTTATACAGGGACTAACTATAGCTACACCTTC. Translating gives CASSSYTGTNYSYTF.

This clonotype came up a few times. The chain combines TRBV2 with TRBJ2-5, with D hard to call. CDR1 and CDR2 (germline): SNHLY, FYNNEI. Deletions cut 8 bases from V and 5 bases from J, with 15 bases between. The CDR3 covers 13 residues. The CDR3 sequence is CASGKTSPETQYF. The CDR3, as DNA: TGTGCCAGCGGGAAGACCAGCCCTGAGACCCAGTACTTC.

This clonotype was found many times. The chain recombines TRBV7-8 with TRBJ2-7; weak D call: TRBD1 (6 bases). Trimming removed 2 bases from V and 5 bases from J, with 13 bases in between. This CDR3 comprises 14 residues. Germline CDR1 reads SGHVS; CDR2 reads FQNEAQ. The CDR3 is CASSLSGVANEQYF. DNA of the CDR3: TGTGCCAGCAGCTTATCAGGGGTGGCTAACGAGCAGTACTTC. The full variable domain, with the rest looked up from reference TRBV7-8 and TRBJ2-7, is GAGVSQSPRYKVAKRGQDVALRCDPISGHVSLFWYQQALGQGPEFLTYFQNEAQLDKSGLPSDRFFAERPEGSVSTLKIQRTQQEDSAVYLCASSLSGVANEQYFGPGTRLTVT.

The rearrangement joins TRBV7-3 to TRBJ2-1; 8 bases align to TRBD2. Germline assignment: CDR1 SGHTA and CDR2 FQGTGA. With 0 bases clipped from V and 4 bases from J, the junction kept 5 bases outside the gene matches. This CDR3 has 16 residues. The DNA of the CDR3 is TGTGCCAGCAGCTTAACCGGCGGGGGGTTTTACAATGAGCAGTTCTTC. It codes for CASSLTGGGFYNEQFF.

This clonotype turned up a few times. The chain uses TRBV12-3 or TRBV12-4 and TRBJ2-5; D may be TRBD2 (5 bases). Trimming removed 4 bases from V and 1 base from J, with 13 bases in between. The CDR3 has 15 residues. The CDR3 reads CASSSSGNVQETQYF. CDR3 in DNA: TGTGCCAGCAGTTCCTCCGGGAATGTCCAAGAGACCCAGTACTTC.

This clonotype has just a few counts. CDR3 sequence reads: CSANPGGGPTDTQYF. CDR3 bases: TGCAGTGCTAACCCCGGGGGGGGCCCCACAGATACGCAGTATTTT. The gene calls are TRBV20-1 and TRBJ2-3; 8 nucleotides agree with TRBD2. Trimming at V came to 4 bases and at J to 2 bases, leaving 8 bases not matched to a gene. This CDR3 is built from 15 residues. Germline V gene lookup returns CDR1 DFQATT and CDR2 SNEGSKA (reference sequence).

The rearrangement uses TRBV28 and TRBJ1-6, with 7 bases fitting TRBD1. The germline gives CDR1 MDHEN, CDR2 SYDVKM. The CDR3 is 16 residues long. Unmatched junction bases numbered 11, after V lost 5 bases and J lost 7 bases. The CDR3 nucleotides read TGTGCCAGCAGTCCCCGCTTAGGACAGGACAATTCACCCCTCCACTTT. This gives the protein CASSPRLGQDNSPLHF.

This clonotype occurred many times. This chain links TRBV28 with TRBJ2-3; weak D call: TRBD2 (6 bases). V dropped 7 bases and J dropped 0 bases, with 11 bases sitting between them. Germline CDR1 reads MDHEN; CDR2 reads SYDVKM. The CDR3 is 14 amino acids. The CDR3, as DNA: TGTGCCAGCAATAGCGGTTCTAGCACAGATACGCAGTATTTT. Amino acid sequence: CASNSGSSTDTQYF. Full variable domain (rest looked up from reference TRBV28 and TRBJ2-3): DVKVTQSSRYLVKRTGEKVFLECVQDMDHENMFWYRQDPGLGLRLIYFSYDVKMKEKGDIPEGYSVSREKKERFSLILESASTNQTSMYLCASNSGSSTDTQYFGPGTRLTVL.

This clonotype was found many times. The chain combines TRBV28 with TRBJ1-1; 10 bases align to TRBD1. The CDR3 totals 13 residues. The germline V gene encodes CDR1 MDHEN and CDR2 SYDVKM. The V and J ends lost 6 bases and 6 bases, in that order; junction bases with no gene match: 4. Written as DNA, the CDR3 is TGTGCCAGCAGACAGGACAGGGGGTCTGAAGCTTTCTTT. Amino acid sequence: CASRQDRGSEAFF.

In its sample, this clonotype was seen many times. The chain combines TRBV2 with TRBJ2-1; tentatively, D is TRBD1 (5 bases). This CDR3 is 15 amino acids long. Germline CDR1 reads SNHLY; CDR2 reads FYNNEI. Deletions cut 7 bases from V and 0 bases from J, with 13 bases between. CDR3 in DNA: TGTGCCAGCACTCCGAGACAGAGCTCCTACAATGAGCAGTTCTTC. This translates into CASTPRQSSYNEQFF.

This clonotype was detected ten times or more. The genes are TRBV5-6 and TRBJ1-1; the D is unclear. Looked up from germline, CDR1 is SGHDT and CDR2 is YYEEEE. V lost 1 base and J 0 bases, leaving 7 bases between the germline ends. This CDR3 comprises 14 residues. The CDR3 sequence is CASSLRPVNTEAFF. The CDR3 coding sequence is TGTGCCAGCAGCTTGAGGCCGGTGAACACTGAAGCTTTCTTT.

The rearrangement links TRBV5-8 to TRBJ2-6; D call uncertain. The CDR3 is made up of 16 amino acids. The V gene lost 2 bases and the J gene lost 0 bases, with 9 bases spanning the gap. Germline lookup yields CDR1 SGHTS and CDR2 YDEGEE. The DNA for the CDR3 is TGTGCCAGCAGCTTTGCCTCCTACTCTGGGGCCAACGTCCTGACTTTC. This encodes CASSFASYSGANVLTF.

This clonotype showed up many times. This chain connects TRBV29-1 to TRBJ2-3; unclear D gene. V dropped 0 bases and J dropped 2 bases, with 12 bases sitting between them. This CDR3 has 15 amino acids. The germline CDR1 and CDR2 sequences are SQVTM and ANQGSEA. CDR3 protein: CSVEDGVGSTDTQYF. CDR3 sequence (DNA): TGCAGCGTTGAAGACGGCGTCGGGTCCACAGATACGCAGTATTTT.